This T cell receptor (beta chain) was documented in a study of blood T cells in healthy people across ages. Primed by a sample-barcoded 5' primer and a J-beta primer mix, a second PCR proceeded for about 6 to 11 cycles. TCRdb used MiXCR to reprocess the 5' RACE reads, holding one entry per CDR3 protein. Of 800,000 or so distinct CDR3 sequences in the sample, 62% were seen once. Only a few counts were recorded for this clonotype. This CDR3 contains 15 residues. The germline V gene has CDR1 MNHNS and CDR2 SASEGT. The ends were cut back, 8 bases at V and 2 bases at J, with 16 bases in the middle. Sequenced material: blood. This chain links TRBV6-1 with TRBJ2-1, with unresolved D. The sequence was collected from a man aged 25 to 45 in good health. The CDR3 coding sequence is TGTGCCAGCTCTGAGGTCGTACTCCCCTACAATGAGCAGTTCTTC. Translated, it gives CASSEVVLPYNEQFF.